This TCR beta chain was sequenced in a study of OX40 agonist ivuxolimab in advanced cancers. The assay was immunoSEQ multiplex PCR, and TCRdb's table has in-frame clones only and misses some. The sample includes roughly 70,000 clones, approximately 90% of them seen just once. There are 17 residues in the CDR3. V was clipped by 7 bases and J by 2 bases; unmatched bases: 9. Germline CDR1 and CDR2: SNHLY and FYNNEI. This rearrangement joins TRBV2 to TRBJ2-6; 9 bases are a match to TRBD1. Sample: CD4+ or CD8+ T cells sorted from blood, taken in a trial of the OX40 agonist ivuxolimab. This receptor was taken from an adult with an advanced solid tumor such as melanoma, head and neck, liver or kidney cancer. The DNA of the CDR3 is TGTGCCAGCATGGGGACAGGGCGAGAGACTGGGGCCAACGTCCTGACTTTC. As protein: CASMGTGRETGANVLTF. The full variable domain, its missing parts supplied by reference TRBV2 and TRBJ2-6, is EPEVTQTPSHQVTQMGQEVILRCVPISNHLYFYWYRQILGQKVEFLVSFYNNEISEKSEIFDDQFSVERPDGSNFTLKIRSTKLEDSAMYFCASMGTGRETGANVLTFGAGSRLTVL.